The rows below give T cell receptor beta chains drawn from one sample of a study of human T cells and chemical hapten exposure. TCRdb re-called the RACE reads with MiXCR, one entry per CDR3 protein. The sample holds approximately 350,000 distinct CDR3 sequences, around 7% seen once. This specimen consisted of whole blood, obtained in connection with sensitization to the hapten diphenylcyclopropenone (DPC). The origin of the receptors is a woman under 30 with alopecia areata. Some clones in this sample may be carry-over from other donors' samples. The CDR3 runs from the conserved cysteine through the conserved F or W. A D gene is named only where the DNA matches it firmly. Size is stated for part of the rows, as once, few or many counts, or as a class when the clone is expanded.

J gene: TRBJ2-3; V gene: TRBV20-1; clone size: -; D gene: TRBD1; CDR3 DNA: TGCAGTGCTCCTGGGGGACGACAGGGGACTTACACAGATACGCAGTATTTT; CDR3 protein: CSAPGGRQGTYTDTQYF
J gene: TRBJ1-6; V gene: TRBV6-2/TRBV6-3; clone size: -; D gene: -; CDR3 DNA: TGTGCCAGCAGGCGCCAAGGACCCCTCCACTTT; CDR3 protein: CASRRQGPLHF
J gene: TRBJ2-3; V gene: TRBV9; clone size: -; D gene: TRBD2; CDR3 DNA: TGTGCCAGCAGCGTTAGTGGAGCGGGGGGGAGGTATACGCAGTATTTT; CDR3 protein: CASSVSGAGGRYTQYF
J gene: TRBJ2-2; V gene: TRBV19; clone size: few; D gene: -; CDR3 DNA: TGTGCCAGTAGTATAGATTCCAGGCCCACGAACACCGGGGAGCTGTTTTTT; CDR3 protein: CASSIDSRPTNTGELFF
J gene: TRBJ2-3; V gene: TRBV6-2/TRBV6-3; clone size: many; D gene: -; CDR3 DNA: TGTGCCAGCAGTTACCCGGGGGTTCAGACTAGTCCGGGGGTTGAAGATACGCAGTATTTT; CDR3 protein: CASSYPGVQTSPGVEDTQYF
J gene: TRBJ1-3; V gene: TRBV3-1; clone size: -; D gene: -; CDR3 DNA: TGTGCCAGCAGCCTGACCGACAGCTCTGGAAACACCATATATTTT; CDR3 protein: CASSLTDSSGNTIYF
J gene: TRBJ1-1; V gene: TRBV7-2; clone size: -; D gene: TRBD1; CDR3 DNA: TGTGCCAGCAGCTTAGGTACCGGGACAGGCTCATCTTTCTTT; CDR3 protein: CASSLGTGTGSSFF
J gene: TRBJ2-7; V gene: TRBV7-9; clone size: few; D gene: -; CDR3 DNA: TGTGCCAGCCGCCTTTCCGGGGGCTCCTACGAGCAGTACTTC; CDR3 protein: CASRLSGGSYEQYF
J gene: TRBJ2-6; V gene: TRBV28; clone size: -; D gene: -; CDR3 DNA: TGTGCCAGCAGCCCTGGCGGGTATGGGGCCAACGTCCTGACTTTC; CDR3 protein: CASSPGGYGANVLTF
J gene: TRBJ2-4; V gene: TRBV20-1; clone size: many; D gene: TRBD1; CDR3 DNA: TGCAGTGCCAAGGGACAGCCAGCCAAAAACATTCAGTACTTC; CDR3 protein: CSAKGQPAKNIQYF
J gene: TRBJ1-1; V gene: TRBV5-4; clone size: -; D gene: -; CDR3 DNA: TGTGCCAGCAGCCCACAGGGAAGGAACACTGAAGCTTTCTTT; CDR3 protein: CASSPQGRNTEAFF
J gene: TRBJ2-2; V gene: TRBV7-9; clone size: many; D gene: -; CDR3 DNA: TGTGCCAGCAGCCAGTCCGGGGAGCTGTTTTTT; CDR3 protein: CASSQSGELFF
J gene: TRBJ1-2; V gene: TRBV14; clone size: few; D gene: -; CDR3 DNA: TGTGCCAGCAGCCAAGATAGGTTCGGATATGGCTACACCTTC; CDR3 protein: CASSQDRFGYGYTF
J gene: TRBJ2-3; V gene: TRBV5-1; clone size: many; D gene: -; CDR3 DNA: TGCGCCAGCAGCACTGAGGGCAGTATCTTCCCAGATACGCAGTATTTT; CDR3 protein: CASSTEGSIFPDTQYF
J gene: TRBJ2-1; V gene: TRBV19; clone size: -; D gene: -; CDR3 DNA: TGTGCCAGTAGTATAGTTGGGGTCGGGCTGGGGACTGAGCAGTTCTTC; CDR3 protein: CASSIVGVGLGTEQFF
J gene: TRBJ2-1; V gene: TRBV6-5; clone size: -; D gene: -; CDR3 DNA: TGTGCCAGCAGAAGGGGTCGGAGTAGTGAGCAGTTCTTC; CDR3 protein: CASRRGRSSEQFF
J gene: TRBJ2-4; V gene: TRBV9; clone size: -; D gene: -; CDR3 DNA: TGTGCCAGCAGCGTAGACTCATTCCCGGGACCGGAGAGAGCCAAAAACATTCAGTACTTC; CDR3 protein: CASSVDSFPGPERAKNIQYF
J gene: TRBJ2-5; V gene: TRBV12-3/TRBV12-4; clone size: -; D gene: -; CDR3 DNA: TGTGCCAGCAGTTTCCCTCCCGGTCAAGAGACCCAGTACTTC; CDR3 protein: CASSFPPGQETQYF
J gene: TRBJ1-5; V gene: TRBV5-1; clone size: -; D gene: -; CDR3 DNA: TGCGCCAGCAGCTTGAACGAGGCCATATCAGAGCCCCAGCATTTT; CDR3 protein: CASSLNEAISEPQHF
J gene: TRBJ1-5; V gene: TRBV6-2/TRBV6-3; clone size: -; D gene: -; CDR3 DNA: TGTGCCAGCAGTTCCGGGACTCACCGCAATCAGCCCCAGCATTTT; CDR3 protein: CASSSGTHRNQPQHF
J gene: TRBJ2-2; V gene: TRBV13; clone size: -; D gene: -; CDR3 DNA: TGTGCCAGCAGCTTAGGGGACTCGAACACCGGGGAGCTGTTTTTT; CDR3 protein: CASSLGDSNTGELFF